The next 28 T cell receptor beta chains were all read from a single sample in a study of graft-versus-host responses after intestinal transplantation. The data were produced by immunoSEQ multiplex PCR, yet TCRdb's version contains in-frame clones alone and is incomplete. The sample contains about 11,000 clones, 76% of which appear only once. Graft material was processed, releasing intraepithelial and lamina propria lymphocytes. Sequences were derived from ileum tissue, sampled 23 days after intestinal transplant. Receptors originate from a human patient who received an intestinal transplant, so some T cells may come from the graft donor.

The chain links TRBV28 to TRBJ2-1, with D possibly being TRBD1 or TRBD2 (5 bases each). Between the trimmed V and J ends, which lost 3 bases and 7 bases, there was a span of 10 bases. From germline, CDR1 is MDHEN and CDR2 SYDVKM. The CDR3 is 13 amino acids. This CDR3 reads CASSLGVSNEQFF. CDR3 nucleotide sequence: TGTGCCAGCAGTTTGGGGGTTTCGAATGAGCAGTTCTTC.

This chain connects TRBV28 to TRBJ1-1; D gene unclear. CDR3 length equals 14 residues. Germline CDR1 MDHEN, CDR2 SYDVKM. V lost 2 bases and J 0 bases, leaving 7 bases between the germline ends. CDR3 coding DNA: TGTGCCAGCAGTTTACACAGCATGAACACTGAAGCTTTCTTT. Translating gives CASSLHSMNTEAFF.

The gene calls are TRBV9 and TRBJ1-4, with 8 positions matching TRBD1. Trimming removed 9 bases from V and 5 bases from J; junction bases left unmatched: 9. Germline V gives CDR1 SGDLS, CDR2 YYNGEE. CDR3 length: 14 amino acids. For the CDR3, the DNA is TGTGCCACTCCGACAGGGGTAAACAATGAAAAACTGTTTTTT. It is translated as CATPTGVNNEKLFF.

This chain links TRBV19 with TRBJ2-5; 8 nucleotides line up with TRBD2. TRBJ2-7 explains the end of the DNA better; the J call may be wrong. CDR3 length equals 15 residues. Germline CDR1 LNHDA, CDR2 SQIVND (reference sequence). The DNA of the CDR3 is TGTGCCAGTAGTAGCTTCGGGGGGGCGGATTACGAGCAGTACTTC. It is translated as CASSSFGGADYEQYF.

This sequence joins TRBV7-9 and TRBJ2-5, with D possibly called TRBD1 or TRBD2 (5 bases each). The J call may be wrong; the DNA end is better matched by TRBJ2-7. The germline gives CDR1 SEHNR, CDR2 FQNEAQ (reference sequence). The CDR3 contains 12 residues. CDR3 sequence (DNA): TGTGCCAGCAGCCCAGGGACGGGCGAGCAGTACTTC. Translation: CASSPGTGEQYF.

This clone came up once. The CDR3 coding sequence is TGTGCCATCAGTGATGTACGCGCCGTGGGGGATCAGGAGCCCCAGCATTTT. It specifies CAISDVRAVGDQEPQHF. The gene calls are TRBV10-3 and TRBJ1-5, with D possibly matching TRBD1 (5 bases). The germline V gene has CDR1 ENHRY and CDR2 SYGVKD. Trimming took 3 bases from V and 8 from J, leaving 23 bases between them. CDR3 length: 17 amino acids.

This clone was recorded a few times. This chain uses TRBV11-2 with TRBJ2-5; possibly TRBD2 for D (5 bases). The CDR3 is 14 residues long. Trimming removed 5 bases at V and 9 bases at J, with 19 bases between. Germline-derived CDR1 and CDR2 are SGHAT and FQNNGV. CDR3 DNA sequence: TGTGCCAGCAGCCCAGGACGGGGTTTATGGCCCCAGTACTTC. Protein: CASSPGRGLWPQYF. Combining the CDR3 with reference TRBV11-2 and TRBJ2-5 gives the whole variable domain EAGVAQSPRYKIIEKRQSVAFWCNPISGHATLYWYQQILGQGPKLLIQFQNNGVVDDSQLPKDRFSAERLKGVDSTLKIQPAKLEDSAVYLCASSPGRGLWPQYFGPGTRLLVL.

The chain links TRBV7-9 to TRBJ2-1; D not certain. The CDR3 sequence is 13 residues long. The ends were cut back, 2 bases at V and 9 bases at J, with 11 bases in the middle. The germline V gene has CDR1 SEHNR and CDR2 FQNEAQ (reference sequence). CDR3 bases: TGTGCCAGCAGCTTAAACGCCAGGTTTGAGCAGTTCTTC. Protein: CASSLNARFEQFF.

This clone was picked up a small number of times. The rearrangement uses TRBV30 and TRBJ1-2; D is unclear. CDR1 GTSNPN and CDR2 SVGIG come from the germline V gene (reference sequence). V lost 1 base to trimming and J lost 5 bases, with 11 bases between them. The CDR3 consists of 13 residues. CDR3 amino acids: CAWSAPGNYGYTF. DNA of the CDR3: TGTGCCTGGAGTGCCCCGGGGAATTATGGCTACACCTTC.

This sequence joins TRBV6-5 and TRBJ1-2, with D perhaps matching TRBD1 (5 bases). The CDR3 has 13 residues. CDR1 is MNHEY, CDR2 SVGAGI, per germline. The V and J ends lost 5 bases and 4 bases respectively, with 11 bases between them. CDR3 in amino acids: CASSEQGTYGYTF. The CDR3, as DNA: TGTGCCAGCAGTGAGCAGGGTACCTATGGCTACACCTTC.

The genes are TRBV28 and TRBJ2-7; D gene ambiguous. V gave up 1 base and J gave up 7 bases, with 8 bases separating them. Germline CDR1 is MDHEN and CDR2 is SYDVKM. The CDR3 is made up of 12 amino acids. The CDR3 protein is CASSLLVYEQYF. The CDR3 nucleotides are TGTGCCAGCAGTTTATTGGTTTATGAGCAGTACTTC. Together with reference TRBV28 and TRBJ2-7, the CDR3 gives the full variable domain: DVKVTQSSRYLVKRTGEKVFLECVQDMDHENMFWYRQDPGLGLRLIYFSYDVKMKEKGDIPEGYSVSREKKERFSLILESASTNQTSMYLCASSLLVYEQYFGPGTRLTVT.

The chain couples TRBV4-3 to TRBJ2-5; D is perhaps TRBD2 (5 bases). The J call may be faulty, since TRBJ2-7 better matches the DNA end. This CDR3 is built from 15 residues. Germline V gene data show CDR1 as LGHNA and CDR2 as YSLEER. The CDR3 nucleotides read TGCGCCAGCAGCCAAGGTAGTCACCGGGGCTACGAGCAGTACTTC. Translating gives CASSQGSHRGYEQYF.

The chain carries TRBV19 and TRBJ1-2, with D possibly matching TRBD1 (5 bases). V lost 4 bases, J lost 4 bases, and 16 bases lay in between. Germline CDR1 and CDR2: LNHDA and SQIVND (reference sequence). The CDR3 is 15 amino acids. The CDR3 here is CASSTPGGGSYGYTF. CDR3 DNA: TGTGCCAGTAGTACTCCCGGCGGGGGGAGCTATGGCTACACCTTC.

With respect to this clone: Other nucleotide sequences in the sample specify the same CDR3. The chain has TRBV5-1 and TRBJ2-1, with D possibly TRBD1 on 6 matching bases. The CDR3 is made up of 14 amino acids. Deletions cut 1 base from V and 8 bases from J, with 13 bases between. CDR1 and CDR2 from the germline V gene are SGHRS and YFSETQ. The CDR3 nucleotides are TGCGCCAGCAGCTTGACCCCCAGGGGCGATGAGCAGTTCTTC. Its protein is CASSLTPRGDEQFF.

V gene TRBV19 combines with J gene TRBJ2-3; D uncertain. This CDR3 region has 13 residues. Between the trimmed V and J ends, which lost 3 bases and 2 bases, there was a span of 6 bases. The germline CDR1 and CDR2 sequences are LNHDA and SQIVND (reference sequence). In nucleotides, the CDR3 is TGTGCCAGTAGTATTCAGTTCACAGATACGCAGTATTTT. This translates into CASSIQFTDTQYF. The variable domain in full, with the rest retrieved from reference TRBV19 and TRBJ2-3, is DGGITQSPKYLFRKEGQNVTLSCEQNLNHDAMYWYRQDPGQGLRLIYYSQIVNDFQKGDIAEGYSVSREKKESFPLTVTSAQKNPTAFYLCASSIQFTDTQYFGPGTRLTVL.

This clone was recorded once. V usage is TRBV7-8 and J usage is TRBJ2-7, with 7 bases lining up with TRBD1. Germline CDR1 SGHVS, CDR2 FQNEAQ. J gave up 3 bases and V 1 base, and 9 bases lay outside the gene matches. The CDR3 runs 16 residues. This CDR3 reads CASSLGAGTADYEQYF. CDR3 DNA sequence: TGTGCCAGCAGCTTAGGGGCCGGGACAGCCGACTACGAGCAGTACTTC.

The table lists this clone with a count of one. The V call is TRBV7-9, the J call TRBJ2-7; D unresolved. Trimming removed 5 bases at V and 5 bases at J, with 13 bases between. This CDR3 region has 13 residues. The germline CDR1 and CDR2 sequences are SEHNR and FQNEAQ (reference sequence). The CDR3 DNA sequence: TGTGCCAGCAGCCCCTCGGTTAGCCACGAGCAGTACTTC. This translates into CASSPSVSHEQYF.

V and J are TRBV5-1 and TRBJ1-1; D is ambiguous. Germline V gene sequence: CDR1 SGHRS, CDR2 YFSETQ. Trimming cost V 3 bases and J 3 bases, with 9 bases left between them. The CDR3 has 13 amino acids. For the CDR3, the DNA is TGCGCCAGCAGCTCGGTGAGGGACACTGAAGCTTTCTTT. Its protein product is CASSSVRDTEAFF.

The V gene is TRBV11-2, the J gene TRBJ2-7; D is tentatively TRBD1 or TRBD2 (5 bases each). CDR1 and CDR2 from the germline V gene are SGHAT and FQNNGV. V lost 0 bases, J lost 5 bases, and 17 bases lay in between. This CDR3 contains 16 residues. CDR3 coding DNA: TGTGCCAGCAGCTTAGATAACAGGAGGTTTATCCACGAGCAGTACTTC. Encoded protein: CASSLDNRRFIHEQYF.

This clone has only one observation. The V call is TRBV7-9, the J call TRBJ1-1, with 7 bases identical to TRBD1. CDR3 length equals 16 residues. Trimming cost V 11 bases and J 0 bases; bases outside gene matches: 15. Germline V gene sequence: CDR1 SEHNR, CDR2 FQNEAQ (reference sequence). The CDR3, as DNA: TGTGCCGGAGGAGGGGCAGGGGGTACTATGAACACTGAAGCTTTCTTT. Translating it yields CAGGGAGGTMNTEAFF.

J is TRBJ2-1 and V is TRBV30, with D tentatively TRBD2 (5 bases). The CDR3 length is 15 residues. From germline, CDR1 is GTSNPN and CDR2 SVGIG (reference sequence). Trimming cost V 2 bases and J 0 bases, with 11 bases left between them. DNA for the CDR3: TGTGCCTGGAGTTTAGGTGGGAGCTCCTACAATGAGCAGTTCTTC. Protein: CAWSLGGSSYNEQFF.

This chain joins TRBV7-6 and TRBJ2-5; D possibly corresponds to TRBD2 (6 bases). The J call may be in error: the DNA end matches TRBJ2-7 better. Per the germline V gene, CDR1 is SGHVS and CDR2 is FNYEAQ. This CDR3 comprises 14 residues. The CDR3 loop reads CASSFGGISYEQYF. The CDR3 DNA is TGTGCCAGCAGCTTCGGCGGGATATCCTACGAGCAGTACTTC.

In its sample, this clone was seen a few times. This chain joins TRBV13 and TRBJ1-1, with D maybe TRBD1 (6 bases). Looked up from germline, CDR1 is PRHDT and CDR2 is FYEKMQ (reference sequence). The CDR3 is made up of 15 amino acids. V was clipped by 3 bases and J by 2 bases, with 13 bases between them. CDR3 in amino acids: CASSLGGQVNTEAFF. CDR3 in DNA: TGTGCCAGCAGCTTGGGGGGCCAGGTAAACACTGAAGCTTTCTTT.

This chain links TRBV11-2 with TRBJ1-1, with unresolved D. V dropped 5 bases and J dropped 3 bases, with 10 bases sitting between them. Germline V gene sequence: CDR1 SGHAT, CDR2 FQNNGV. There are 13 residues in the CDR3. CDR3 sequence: CASSPPGYTEAFF. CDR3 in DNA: TGTGCCAGCAGCCCCCCCGGGTACACTGAAGCTTTCTTT.

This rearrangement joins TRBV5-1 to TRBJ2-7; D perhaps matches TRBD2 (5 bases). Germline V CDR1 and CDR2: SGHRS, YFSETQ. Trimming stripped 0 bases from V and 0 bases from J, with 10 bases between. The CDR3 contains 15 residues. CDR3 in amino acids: CASSLVPGSSYEQYF. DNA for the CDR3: TGCGCCAGCAGCTTGGTCCCGGGGAGCTCCTACGAGCAGTACTTC.

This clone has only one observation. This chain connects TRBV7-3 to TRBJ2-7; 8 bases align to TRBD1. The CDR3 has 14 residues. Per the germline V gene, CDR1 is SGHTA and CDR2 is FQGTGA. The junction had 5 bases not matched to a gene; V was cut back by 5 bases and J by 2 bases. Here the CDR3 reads CASSPGTGAYEQYF. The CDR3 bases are TGTGCCAGCAGCCCCGGGACAGGCGCCTACGAGCAGTACTTC.

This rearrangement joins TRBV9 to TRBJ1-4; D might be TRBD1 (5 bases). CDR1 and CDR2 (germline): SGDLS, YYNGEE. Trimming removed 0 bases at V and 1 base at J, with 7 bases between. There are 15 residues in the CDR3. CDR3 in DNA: TGTGCCAGCAGCGTAGTTGGGGGAACTAATGAAAAACTGTTTTTT. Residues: CASSVVGGTNEKLFF.

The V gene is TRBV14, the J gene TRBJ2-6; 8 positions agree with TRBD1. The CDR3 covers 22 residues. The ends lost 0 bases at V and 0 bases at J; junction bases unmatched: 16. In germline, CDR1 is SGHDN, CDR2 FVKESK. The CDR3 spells CASSQDGGQVYSRSSGANVLTF. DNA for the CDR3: TGTGCCAGCAGCCAAGATGGGGGACAGGTATATTCCCGCTCCTCTGGGGCCAACGTCCTGACTTTC.